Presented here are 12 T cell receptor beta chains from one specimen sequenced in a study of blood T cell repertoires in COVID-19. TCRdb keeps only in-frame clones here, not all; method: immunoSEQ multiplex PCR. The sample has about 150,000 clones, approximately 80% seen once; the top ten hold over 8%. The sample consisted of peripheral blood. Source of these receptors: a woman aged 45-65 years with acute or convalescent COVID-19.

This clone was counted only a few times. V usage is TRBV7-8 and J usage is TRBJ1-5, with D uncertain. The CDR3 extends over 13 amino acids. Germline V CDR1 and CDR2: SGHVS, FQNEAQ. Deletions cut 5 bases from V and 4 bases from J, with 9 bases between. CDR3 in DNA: TGTGCCAGCAGCCCACACCAGAATCAGCCCCAGCATTTT. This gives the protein CASSPHQNQPQHF.

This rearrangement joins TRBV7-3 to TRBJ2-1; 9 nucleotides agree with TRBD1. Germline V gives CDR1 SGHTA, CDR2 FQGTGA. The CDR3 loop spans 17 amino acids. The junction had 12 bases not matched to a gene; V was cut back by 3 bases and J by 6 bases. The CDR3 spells CASSLTPGTGTRNEQFF. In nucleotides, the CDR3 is TGTGCCAGCAGCTTGACGCCCGGGACAGGGACTCGCAATGAGCAGTTCTTC.

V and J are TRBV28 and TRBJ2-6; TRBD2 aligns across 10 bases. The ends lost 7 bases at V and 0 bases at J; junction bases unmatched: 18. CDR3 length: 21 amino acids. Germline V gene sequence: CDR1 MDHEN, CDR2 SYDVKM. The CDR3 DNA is TGTGCCAGCACCTCTGCCGGTCCTAGCGGGAGAAAGCCCTCTGGGGCCAACGTCCTGACTTTC. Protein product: CASTSAGPSGRKPSGANVLTF.

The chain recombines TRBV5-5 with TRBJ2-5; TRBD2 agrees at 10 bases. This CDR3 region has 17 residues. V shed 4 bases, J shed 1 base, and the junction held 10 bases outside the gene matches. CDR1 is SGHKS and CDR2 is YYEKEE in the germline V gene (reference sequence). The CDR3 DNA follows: TGTGCCAGCAGCCCAACGGTGGTAGCGGGGGGCCAAGAGACCCAGTACTTC. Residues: CASSPTVVAGGQETQYF.

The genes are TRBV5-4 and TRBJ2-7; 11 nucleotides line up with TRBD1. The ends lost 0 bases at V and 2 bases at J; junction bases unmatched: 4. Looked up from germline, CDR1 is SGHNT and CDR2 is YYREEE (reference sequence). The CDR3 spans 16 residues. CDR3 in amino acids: CASSLEGTGGPYEQYF. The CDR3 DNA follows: TGTGCCAGCAGCTTGGAAGGGACAGGGGGACCCTACGAGCAGTACTTC.

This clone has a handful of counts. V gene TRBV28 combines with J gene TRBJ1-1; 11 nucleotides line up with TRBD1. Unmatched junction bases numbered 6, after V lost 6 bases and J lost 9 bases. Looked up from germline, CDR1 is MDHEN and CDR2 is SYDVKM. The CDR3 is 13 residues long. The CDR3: CASSHGTGGKAFF. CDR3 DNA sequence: TGTGCCAGCAGCCACGGGACAGGGGGGAAAGCTTTCTTT.

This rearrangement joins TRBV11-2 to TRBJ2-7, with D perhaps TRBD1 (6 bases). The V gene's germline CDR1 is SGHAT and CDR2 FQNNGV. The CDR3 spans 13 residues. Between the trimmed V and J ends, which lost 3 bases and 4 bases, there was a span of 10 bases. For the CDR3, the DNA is TGTGCCAGCAGCTTTGACAGGCCATACGAGCAGTACTTC. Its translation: CASSFDRPYEQYF.

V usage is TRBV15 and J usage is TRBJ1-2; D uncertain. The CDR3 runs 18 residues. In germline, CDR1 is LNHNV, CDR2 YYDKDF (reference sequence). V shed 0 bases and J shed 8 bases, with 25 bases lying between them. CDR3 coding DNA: TGTGCCACCAGCAGAGATCTTAGTAGGTGGACTCGATTGAACGGCTACACCTTC. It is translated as CATSRDLSRWTRLNGYTF.

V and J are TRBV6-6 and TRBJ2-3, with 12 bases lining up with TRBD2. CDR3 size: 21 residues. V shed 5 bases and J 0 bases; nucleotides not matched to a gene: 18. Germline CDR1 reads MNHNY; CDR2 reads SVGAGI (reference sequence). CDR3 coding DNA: TGTGCCAGCAGTCGGCTAGCGGGAGGGCCAGGCACAACCTTGAGCACAGATACGCAGTATTTT. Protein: CASSRLAGGPGTTLSTDTQYF.

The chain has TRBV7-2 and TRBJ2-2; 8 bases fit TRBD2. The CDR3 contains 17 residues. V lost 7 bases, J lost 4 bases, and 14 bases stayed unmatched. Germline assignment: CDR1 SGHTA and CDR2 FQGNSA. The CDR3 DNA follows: TGTGCCAGCACCCAGGGAGGGACACGGGGGGGCACCGGGGAGCTGTTTTTT. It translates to CASTQGGTRGGTGELFF.

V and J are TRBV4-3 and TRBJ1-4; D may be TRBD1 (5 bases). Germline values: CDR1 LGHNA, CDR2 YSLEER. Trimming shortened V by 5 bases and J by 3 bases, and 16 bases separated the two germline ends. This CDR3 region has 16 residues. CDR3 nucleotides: TGCGCCAGCAGCGACCGAACAGGTCTTGCTAATGAAAAACTGTTTTTT. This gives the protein CASSDRTGLANEKLFF.

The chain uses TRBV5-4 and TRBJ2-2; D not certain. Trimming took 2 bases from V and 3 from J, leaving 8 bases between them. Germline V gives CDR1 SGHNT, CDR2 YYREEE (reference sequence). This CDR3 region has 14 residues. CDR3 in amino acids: CASSFDIYTGELFF. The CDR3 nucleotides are TGTGCCAGCAGCTTCGACATCTACACCGGGGAGCTGTTTTTT.